Each of the 24 T cell receptor beta chains below was sequenced from the same sample in a study of identical twins. TCRdb reanalysed the 5' RACE reads using MiXCR and keeps one entry per CDR3 protein. The sample records 1.5 million to 2 million distinct CDR3 sequences, around 33% being singletons. Specimen: cord blood. These receptors came from a newborn girl in good health.

This chain uses TRBV9 with TRBJ2-5; D might be TRBD1 (5 bases). The J call may be in error: the DNA end matches TRBJ2-7 better. The CDR3 consists of 15 residues. Germline V lookup: CDR1 SGDLS, CDR2 YYNGEE. The DNA of the CDR3 is TGTGCCAGCAGCGTAGCGCCCCAAGGGGTCTACGAGCAGTACTTC. Translation: CASSVAPQGVYEQYF.

Points on this clonotype: One end of the junction does not line up with germline, which may come from a read error. The chain joins TRBV5-1 to TRBJ2-3; no firm D call. From germline, CDR1 is SGHRS and CDR2 YFSETQ. The CDR3 spans 16 residues. This CDR3 is CVSSLAGTSPTDTQYF. DNA for the CDR3: TGCGTCAGCAGCTTGGCTGGCACTTCGCCCACAGATACGCAGTATTTT.

V is TRBV10-3 and J is TRBJ1-2; 7 bases are shared with TRBD1. The junction had 20 bases not matched to a gene; V was cut back by 10 bases and J by 6 bases. This CDR3 is 16 amino acids long. CDR1 is ENHRY and CDR2 is SYGVKD in the germline V gene. CDR3 region: CATQRELRQGLDGYTF. The CDR3 region has the DNA TGTGCCACCCAGCGGGAGCTTAGACAGGGATTGGATGGCTACACCTTC.

This clonotype was counted between two and nine times. The CDR3 coding sequence is TGTGCCAGCAGTTACCCGACTAGCGGTAATTTCTACGAGCAGTACTTC. It encodes CASSYPTSGNFYEQYF. The chain links TRBV6-2 or TRBV6-3 to TRBJ2-7, with 9 positions matching TRBD2. The CDR3 sequence is 16 residues long. Unmatched junction bases numbered 8, after V lost 2 bases and J lost 3 bases. Germline CDR1 reads MNHEY; CDR2 reads SVGEGT.

The J gene is TRBJ2-5, the V gene TRBV12-3 or TRBV12-4, with 9 bases fitting TRBD2. J gave up 7 bases and V 1 base, and 10 bases lay outside the gene matches. The CDR3 totals 16 residues. The CDR3 nucleotides are TGTGCCAGCAGTTTAGTCCCTAGCGGGGCCTTGGCGACCCAGTACTTC. Amino acids: CASSLVPSGALATQYF.

The chain has TRBV20-1 and TRBJ1-5, with a possible D match to TRBD1 (6 bases). The CDR3 is 15 amino acids. Trimming took off 0 bases at V and 6 bases at J, with 15 bases between the two ends. Germline values: CDR1 DFQATT, CDR2 SNEGSKA (reference sequence). The CDR3 DNA sequence: TGCAGTGCTAGAGAAGGTTACCAGGGGCGTCAGCCCCAGCATTTT. Protein: CSAREGYQGRQPQHF.

V usage is TRBV24-1 and J usage is TRBJ2-1; D possibly corresponds to TRBD2 (6 bases). Germline V gene sequence: CDR1 KGHDR, CDR2 SFDVKD. This CDR3 is 13 amino acids long. Trimming removed 5 bases at V and 2 bases at J, with 6 bases between. The CDR3 sequence: CATSGTTYNEQFF. The CDR3 DNA follows: TGTGCCACCAGTGGGACTACCTACAATGAGCAGTTCTTC.

This clonotype was counted between two and nine times. Here the CDR3 reads CASSAPRPLCGETQYF. In DNA, the CDR3 is TGTGCCAGCAGTGCTCCTAGACCCCTCTGCGGAGAGACCCAGTACTTC. The rearrangement joins TRBV6-4 to TRBJ2-5, with D hard to call. The CDR3 length is 16 residues. Germline values: CDR1 MRHNA, CDR2 SNTAGT. Trimming cost V 4 bases and J 4 bases, with 19 bases left between them.

CDR3 amino acids: CASSWAGGGYNEQFF. In DNA, the CDR3 is TGTGCCAGCAGTTGGGCGGGCGGGGGTTACAATGAGCAGTTCTTC. The V call is TRBV27, the J call TRBJ2-1, with 7 bases lining up with TRBD2. Germline V gene lookup returns CDR1 MNHEY and CDR2 SMNVEV (reference sequence). V shed 4 bases, J shed 4 bases, and the junction held 7 bases outside the gene matches. The CDR3 sequence is 15 residues long.

The chain couples TRBV13 to TRBJ2-1; 7 nucleotides line up with TRBD2. Near its end, the DNA agrees better with TRBJ2-7, so the J call may be wrong. Per the germline V gene, CDR1 is PRHDT and CDR2 is FYEKMQ (reference sequence). The CDR3 has 16 residues. The CDR3 here is CASSRTSVSSYNEQYF. The DNA for the CDR3 is TGTGCCAGCAGCCGTACTAGCGTAAGCTCCTACAATGAGCAGTACTTC.

The genes are TRBV29-1 and TRBJ1-4; D remains ambiguous. The CDR3 spans 12 residues. Germline CDR1 reads SQVTM; CDR2 reads ANQGSEA. Trimming shortened V by 4 bases and J by 3 bases, and 6 bases separated the two germline ends. The CDR3 here is CSVGPSNEKLFF. The CDR3 bases are TGCAGCGTTGGACCATCTAATGAAAAACTGTTTTTT.

The J gene is TRBJ2-6, the V gene TRBV27, with D unclear. CDR1 is MNHEY, CDR2 SMNVEV, per germline (reference sequence). V was trimmed by 6 bases and J by 0 bases, leaving 12 bases between them. The CDR3 sequence is 16 residues long. CDR3 in DNA: TGTGCCAGCAGCAACAGTCCCAGCTCTGGGGCCAACGTCCTGACTTTC. Translating it yields CASSNSPSSGANVLTF.

V usage is TRBV7-2 and J usage is TRBJ2-1; tentatively, D is TRBD2 (6 bases). Matching the DNA end better, TRBJ2-7 makes the J call doubtful. The CDR3 has 17 residues. Germline values: CDR1 SGHTA, CDR2 FQGNSA. The chain's CDR3 is CASSAPPPAGAYNEQYF. CDR3 nucleotides: TGTGCCAGCAGCGCCCCCCCCCCAGCGGGCGCCTACAATGAGCAGTACTTC.

This clonotype was found many times. The J gene is TRBJ2-7, the V gene TRBV2; D may be TRBD1 (5 bases). Deletions cut 10 bases from V and 0 bases from J, with 7 bases between. This CDR3 comprises 11 residues. The germline V gene encodes CDR1 SNHLY and CDR2 FYNNEI. CDR3 sequence reads: CATGHSYEQYF. The CDR3 bases are TGTGCCACCGGACACTCCTACGAGCAGTACTTC. Full variable domain (remainder filled in from reference TRBV2 and TRBJ2-7): EPEVTQTPSHQVTQMGQEVILRCVPISNHLYFYWYRQILGQKVEFLVSFYNNEISEKSEIFDDQFSVERPDGSNFTLKIRSTKLEDSAMYFCATGHSYEQYFGPGTRLTVT.

The chain couples TRBV27 to TRBJ2-5; perhaps TRBD2 as D (6 bases). The last part of the DNA fits TRBJ2-7 better; the J call may be wrong. The CDR3 is 14 residues long. The germline gives CDR1 MNHEY, CDR2 SMNVEV (reference sequence). CDR3 bases: TGTGCCAGCAGACTCCGGGACTTGACCTACGAGCAGTACTTC. Its protein is CASRLRDLTYEQYF.

V gene TRBV29-1 combines with J gene TRBJ2-5, with D tentatively TRBD1 (5 bases). The CDR3 is 16 residues long. Germline V gene data show CDR1 as SQVTM and CDR2 as ANQGSEA. V was pared by 3 bases and J by 1 base, with 18 bases between. CDR3 in amino acids: CSVEAPRVTGQETQYF. CDR3 sequence (DNA): TGCAGCGTTGAGGCCCCCAGGGTAACAGGCCAAGAGACCCAGTACTTC.

J is TRBJ2-4 and V is TRBV7-9, with D unresolved. Trimming removed 5 bases from V and 3 bases from J, with 11 bases in between. This CDR3 is built from 14 residues. Germline CDR1 and CDR2: SEHNR and FQNEAQ (reference sequence). The CDR3 DNA reads TGTGCCAGCAGCCTGTCGAGCGACAAAAACATTCAGTACTTC. The encoded protein is CASSLSSDKNIQYF.

This clonotype was counted between two and nine times. CDR3 residues: CSVGVGQQYF. The DNA of the CDR3 is TGCAGCGTTGGGGTGGGACAGCAGTACTTC. J is TRBJ2-7 and V is TRBV29-1; D may be TRBD1 or TRBD2 (5 bases each). Trimming left V 4 bases short and J 8 bases short, with 9 bases between. The germline CDR1 and CDR2 sequences are SQVTM and ANQGSEA. There are 10 residues in the CDR3.

The chain uses TRBV9 and TRBJ1-2; D ambiguous. The CDR3 is made up of 14 amino acids. Germline lookup yields CDR1 SGDLS and CDR2 YYNGEE. Trimming removed 0 bases from V and 2 bases from J, with 8 bases in between. The CDR3 DNA is TGTGCCAGCAGCGTAGAAGGCCTCAACTATGGCTACACCTTC. Amino acid sequence: CASSVEGLNYGYTF. The full variable domain, in which reference TRBV9 and TRBJ1-2 provide the parts outside the CDR3, is DSGVTQTPKHLITATGQRVTLRCSPRSGDLSVYWYQQSLDQGLQFLIQYYNGEERAKGNILERFSAQQFPDLHSELNLSSLELGDSALYFCASSVEGLNYGYTFGSGTRLTVV.

This clonotype turned up a few times. The chain employs TRBV10-3 and TRBJ2-3; the D gene is possibly TRBD1 (6 bases). Germline CDR1 reads ENHRY; CDR2 reads SYGVKD. The CDR3 spans 13 residues. V lost 7 bases and J lost 1, with 9 bases in between. The CDR3 loop is CAIMGAGTDTQYF. The CDR3 DNA sequence: TGTGCCATCATGGGGGCGGGCACAGATACGCAGTATTTT.

The chain is built from TRBV7-9 and TRBJ1-1, with a tentative D call TRBD1 (5 bases). V was pared by 5 bases and J by 3 bases, with 13 bases between. CDR1 and CDR2 (germline): SEHNR, FQNEAQ (reference sequence). The CDR3 contains 14 residues. CDR3 nucleotide sequence: TGTGCCAGCAGCGACCGGGACCCTGACACTGAAGCTTTCTTT. Amino acids: CASSDRDPDTEAFF. The full variable domain, its missing parts supplied by reference TRBV7-9 and TRBJ1-1, is DTGVSQNPRHKITKRGQNVTFRCDPISEHNRLYWYRQTLGQGPEFLTYFQNEAQLEKSRLLSDRFSAERPKGSFSTLEIQRTEQGDSAMYLCASSDRDPDTEAFFGQGTRLTVV.

The rearrangement uses TRBV24-1 and TRBJ2-5, with D tentatively TRBD1 (6 bases). This CDR3 region has 15 residues. V was shortened by 1 base and J by 4 bases, with 12 bases between the two germline ends. Per the germline V gene, CDR1 is KGHDR and CDR2 is SFDVKD. CDR3 nucleotide sequence: TGTGCCACCAGTGATTTCATCCAGGGGTTAGAGACCCAGTACTTC. Amino acid sequence: CATSDFIQGLETQYF.

V and J are TRBV20-1 and TRBJ2-7; TRBD2 aligns across 7 bases. This CDR3 is 17 amino acids long. Per germline, CDR1 DFQATT and CDR2 SNEGSKA (reference sequence). V lost 0 bases to trimming and J lost 0 bases; unmatched junction nucleotides: 11. CDR3 nucleotide sequence: TGCAGTGCTAGAGATCAGGTTTGGCTAGCGGACTCCTACGAGCAGTACTTC. Its protein product is CSARDQVWLADSYEQYF.

This clonotype was recorded at least ten times. The chain joins TRBV27 to TRBJ2-7; 7 nucleotides agree with TRBD1. The length of the CDR3 is 16 residues. Looked up from germline, CDR1 is MNHEY and CDR2 is SMNVEV (reference sequence). V dropped 5 bases and J dropped 1; count of bases not matched to a gene: 11. CDR3 residues: CASSPLWTGLSYEQYF. Here the CDR3 DNA reads TGTGCCAGCAGTCCCCTGTGGACAGGACTTTCCTACGAGCAGTACTTC.